This T cell receptor beta chain was captured by sequencing in a study of T cell repertoires in aging, cancer and after chemotherapy. Study summary: Over several months to years, re-sampled healthy donor repertoires clearly shared clones. The whole study produced a dataset of millions of TCR reads.

Multiplex touch-down PCR with TRB-A/B primers amplified rearranged V-D-J TRB sequences. TCRdb re-derived calls from the multiplex PCR reads in MiXCR, one entry per CDR3 protein. The sample has 4,000 or so distinct CDR3 sequences, around 23% seen once. The V and J ends lost 1 base and 5 bases respectively, with 6 bases between them. The CDR3 is made up of 12 amino acids. The germline V gene has CDR1 SGHRS and CDR2 YFSETQ. TCR beta rearrangements were amplified from peripheral blood genomic DNA. Note on this clonotype: Its antigen remains unknown.

Study-level results: In cancer patients, declining TCR diversity with age involved lost richness and lost evenness. Median generation probability rose over the chemotherapy interval in each cancer cohort, suggesting rebound thymic output.

The rearrangement joins TRBV5-1 to TRBJ1-2; no firm D call. This TCR was recovered from a human donor in good health. The donor label of this sample is uncertain. Sequenced sample: blood. In nucleotides, the CDR3 is TGCGCCAGCAGCTTGACGGGTTATGGCTACACCTTC. It encodes CASSLTGYGYTF. Combining the CDR3 with reference TRBV5-1 and TRBJ1-2 gives the whole variable domain KAGVTQTPRYLIKTRGQQVTLSCSPISGHRSVSWYQQTPGQGLQFLFEYFSETQRNKGNFPGRFSGRQFSNSRSEMNVSTLELGDSALYLCASSLTGYGYTFGSGTRLTVV.